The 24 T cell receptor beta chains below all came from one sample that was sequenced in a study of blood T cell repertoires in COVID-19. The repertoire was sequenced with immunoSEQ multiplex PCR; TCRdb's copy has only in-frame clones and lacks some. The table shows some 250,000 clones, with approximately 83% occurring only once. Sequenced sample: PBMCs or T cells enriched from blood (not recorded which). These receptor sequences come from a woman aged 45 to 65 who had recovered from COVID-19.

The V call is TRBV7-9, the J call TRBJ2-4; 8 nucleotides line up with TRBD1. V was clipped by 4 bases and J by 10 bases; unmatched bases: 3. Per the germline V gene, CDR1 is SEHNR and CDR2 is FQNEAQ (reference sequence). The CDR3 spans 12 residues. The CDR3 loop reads CASSSGGNIQYF. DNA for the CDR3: TGTGCCAGCAGCTCAGGGGGCAATATTCAGTACTTC.

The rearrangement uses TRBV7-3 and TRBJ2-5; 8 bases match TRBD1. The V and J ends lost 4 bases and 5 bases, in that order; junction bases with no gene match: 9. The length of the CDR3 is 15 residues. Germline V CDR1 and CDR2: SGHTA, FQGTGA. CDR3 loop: CASSSTPNRGETQYF. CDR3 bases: TGTGCCAGCAGCTCAACCCCTAACAGGGGGGAGACCCAGTACTTC. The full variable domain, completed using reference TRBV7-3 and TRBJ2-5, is GAGVSQTPSNKVTEKGKYVELRCDPISGHTALYWYRQSLGQGPEFLIYFQGTGAADDSGLPNDRFFAVRPEGSVSTLKIQRTERGDSAVYLCASSSTPNRGETQYFGPGTRLLVL.

This CDR3 is CASSTRWGTVDNEQFF. The CDR3 DNA reads TGTGCCAGCAGTACCCGGTGGGGGACAGTAGATAATGAGCAGTTCTTC. The V and J genes are TRBV28 and TRBJ2-1; 7 nucleotides line up with TRBD1. The V segment lost 5 bases and the J segment 7 bases; nucleotides outside the gene matches: 14. This CDR3 spans 16 amino acids. Germline loops: CDR1 MDHEN, CDR2 SYDVKM.

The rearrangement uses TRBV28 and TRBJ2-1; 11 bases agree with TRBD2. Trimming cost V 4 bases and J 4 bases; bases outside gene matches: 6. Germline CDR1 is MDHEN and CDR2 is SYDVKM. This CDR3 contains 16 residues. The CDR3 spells CASSSPGTSGYNEQFF. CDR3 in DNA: TGTGCCAGCAGTTCTCCCGGGACTAGCGGATACAATGAGCAGTTCTTC.

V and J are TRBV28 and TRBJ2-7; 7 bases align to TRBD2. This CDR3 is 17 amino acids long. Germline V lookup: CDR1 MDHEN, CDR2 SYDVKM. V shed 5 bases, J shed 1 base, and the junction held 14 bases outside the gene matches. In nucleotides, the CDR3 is TGTGCCAGCAGTGGAAAACCTAGCGGTTATATGTCCTACGAGCAGTACTTC. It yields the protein CASSGKPSGYMSYEQYF.

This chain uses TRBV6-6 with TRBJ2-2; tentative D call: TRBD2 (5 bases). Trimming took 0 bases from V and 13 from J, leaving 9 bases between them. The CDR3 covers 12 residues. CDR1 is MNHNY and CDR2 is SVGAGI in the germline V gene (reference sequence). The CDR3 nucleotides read TGTGCCAGCAGTTACTCGCGAGGGTTGCTGTTTTTT. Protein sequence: CASSYSRGLLFF.

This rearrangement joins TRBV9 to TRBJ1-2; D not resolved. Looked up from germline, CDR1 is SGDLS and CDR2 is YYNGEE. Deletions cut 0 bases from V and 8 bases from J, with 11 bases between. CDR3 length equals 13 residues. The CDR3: CASSVGGVGGYTF. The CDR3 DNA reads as TGTGCCAGCAGCGTAGGGGGAGTAGGAGGCTACACCTTC.

CDR3: CSVGQGTYDQPQHF. CDR3 DNA sequence: TGCAGCGTGGGACAGGGGACATATGATCAGCCCCAGCATTTT. V and J are TRBV29-1 and TRBJ1-5; 10 nucleotides line up with TRBD1. The V gene's germline CDR1 is SQVTM and CDR2 ANQGSEA. Trimming cost V 6 bases and J 5 bases; bases outside gene matches: 7. The CDR3 is 14 residues long. Complete variable domain (other parts from reference TRBV29-1 and TRBJ1-5): SAVISQKPSRDICQRGTSLTIQCQVDSQVTMMFWYRQQPGQSLTLIATANQGSEATYESGFVIDKFPISRPNLTFSTLTVSNMSPEDSSIYLCSVGQGTYDQPQHFGDGTRLSIL.

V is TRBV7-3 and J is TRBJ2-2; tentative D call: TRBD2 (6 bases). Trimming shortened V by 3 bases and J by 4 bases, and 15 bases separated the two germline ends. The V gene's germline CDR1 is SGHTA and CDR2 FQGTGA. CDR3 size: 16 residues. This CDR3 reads CASSFGGRSGTGELFF. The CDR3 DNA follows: TGTGCCAGCAGCTTTGGAGGGCGGAGCGGCACCGGGGAGCTGTTTTTT.

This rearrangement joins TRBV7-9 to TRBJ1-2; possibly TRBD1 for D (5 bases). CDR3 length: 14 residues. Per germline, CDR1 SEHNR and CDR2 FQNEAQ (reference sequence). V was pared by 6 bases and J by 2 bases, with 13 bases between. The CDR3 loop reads CASSLVGGNYGYTF. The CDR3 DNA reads TGTGCCAGCAGTTTGGTGGGGGGAAACTATGGCTACACCTTC.

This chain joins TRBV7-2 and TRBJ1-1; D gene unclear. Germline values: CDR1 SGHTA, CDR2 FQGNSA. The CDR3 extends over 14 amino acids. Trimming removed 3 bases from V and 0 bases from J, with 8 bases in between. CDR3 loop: CASSFSNLNTEAFF. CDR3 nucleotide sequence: TGTGCCAGCAGCTTTTCCAATTTGAACACTGAAGCTTTCTTT.

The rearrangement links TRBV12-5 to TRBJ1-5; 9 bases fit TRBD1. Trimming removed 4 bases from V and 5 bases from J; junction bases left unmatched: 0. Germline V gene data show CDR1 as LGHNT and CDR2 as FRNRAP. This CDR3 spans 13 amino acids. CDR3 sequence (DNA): TGTGCTAGTGGTTGGGACAGGGATCAGCCCCAGCATTTT. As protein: CASGWDRDQPQHF.

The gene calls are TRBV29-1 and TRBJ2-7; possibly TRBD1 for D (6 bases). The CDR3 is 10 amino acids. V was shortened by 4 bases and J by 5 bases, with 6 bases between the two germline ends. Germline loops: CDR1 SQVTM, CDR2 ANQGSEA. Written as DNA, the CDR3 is TGCAGCGTTGGGACAGACGAGCAGTACTTC. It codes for CSVGTDEQYF.

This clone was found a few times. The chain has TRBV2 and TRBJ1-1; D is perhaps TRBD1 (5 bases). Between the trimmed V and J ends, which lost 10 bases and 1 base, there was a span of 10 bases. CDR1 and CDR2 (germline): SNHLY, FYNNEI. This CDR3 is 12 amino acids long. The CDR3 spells CATSTGNTEAFF. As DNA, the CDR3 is TGTGCCACCTCAACAGGGAACACTGAAGCTTTCTTT.

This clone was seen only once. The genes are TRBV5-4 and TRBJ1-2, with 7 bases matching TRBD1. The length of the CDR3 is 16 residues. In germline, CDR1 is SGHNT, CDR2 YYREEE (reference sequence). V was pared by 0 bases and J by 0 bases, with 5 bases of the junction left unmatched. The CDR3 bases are TGTGCCAGCAGCTTGGTGGGACAGCTTGCTAACTATGGCTACACCTTC. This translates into CASSLVGQLANYGYTF.

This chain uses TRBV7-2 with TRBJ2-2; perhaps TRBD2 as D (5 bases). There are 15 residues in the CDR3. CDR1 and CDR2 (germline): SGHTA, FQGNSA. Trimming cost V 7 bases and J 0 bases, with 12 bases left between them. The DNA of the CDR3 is TGTGCCAGCACTCGGGGTGCCGCGAACACCGGGGAGCTGTTTTTT. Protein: CASTRGAANTGELFF.

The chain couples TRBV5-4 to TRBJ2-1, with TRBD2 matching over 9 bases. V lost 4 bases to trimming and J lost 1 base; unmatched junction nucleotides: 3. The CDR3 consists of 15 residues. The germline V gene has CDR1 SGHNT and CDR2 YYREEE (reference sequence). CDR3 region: CASSKSGGSYNEQFF. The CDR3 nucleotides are TGTGCCAGCAGCAAAAGCGGGGGGTCCTACAATGAGCAGTTCTTC.

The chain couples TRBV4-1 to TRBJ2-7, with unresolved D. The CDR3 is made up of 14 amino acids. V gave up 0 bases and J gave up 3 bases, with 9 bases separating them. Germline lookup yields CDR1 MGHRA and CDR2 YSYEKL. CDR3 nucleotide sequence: TGCGCCAGCAGCCAAGAGACCCGCGGCTACGAGCAGTACTTC. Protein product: CASSQETRGYEQYF.

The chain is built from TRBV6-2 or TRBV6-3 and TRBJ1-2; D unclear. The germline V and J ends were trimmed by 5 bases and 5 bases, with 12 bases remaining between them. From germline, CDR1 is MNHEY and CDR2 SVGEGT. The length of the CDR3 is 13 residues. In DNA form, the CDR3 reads TGTGCCAGCAGTCCCCCCCGAGCATATGGCTACACCTTC. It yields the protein CASSPPRAYGYTF.

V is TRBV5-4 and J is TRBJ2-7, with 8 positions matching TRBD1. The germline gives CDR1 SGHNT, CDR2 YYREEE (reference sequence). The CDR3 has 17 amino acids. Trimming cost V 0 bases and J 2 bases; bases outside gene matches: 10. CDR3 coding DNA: TGTGCCAGCAGCTTGGGAGCTGGGCAGGGGGCGACCTACGAGCAGTACTTC. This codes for CASSLGAGQGATYEQYF.

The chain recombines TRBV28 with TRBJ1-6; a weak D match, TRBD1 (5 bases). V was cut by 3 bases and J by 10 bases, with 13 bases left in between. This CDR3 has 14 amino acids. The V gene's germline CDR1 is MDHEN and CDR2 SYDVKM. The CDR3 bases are TGTGCCAGCAGTTTGCTTGGGGGGAAGTCACCCCTCCACTTT. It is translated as CASSLLGGKSPLHF.

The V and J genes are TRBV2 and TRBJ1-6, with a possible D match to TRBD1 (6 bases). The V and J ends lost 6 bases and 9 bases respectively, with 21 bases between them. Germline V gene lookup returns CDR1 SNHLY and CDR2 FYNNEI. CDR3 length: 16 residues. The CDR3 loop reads CASSPLPGGRSSPLHF. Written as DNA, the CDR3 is TGTGCCAGCAGCCCCCTCCCGGGGGGGCGTAGTTCACCCCTCCACTTT. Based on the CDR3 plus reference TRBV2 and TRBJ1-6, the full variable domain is EPEVTQTPSHQVTQMGQEVILRCVPISNHLYFYWYRQILGQKVEFLVSFYNNEISEKSEIFDDQFSVERPDGSNFTLKIRSTKLEDSAMYFCASSPLPGGRSSPLHFGNGTRLTVT.

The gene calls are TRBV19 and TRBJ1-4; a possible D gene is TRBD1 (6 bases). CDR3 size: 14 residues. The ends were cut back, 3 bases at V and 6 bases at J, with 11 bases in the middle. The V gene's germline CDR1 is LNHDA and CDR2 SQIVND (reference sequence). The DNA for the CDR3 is TGTGCCAGTAGTATTGGTACAGGGTATGAAAAACTGTTTTTT. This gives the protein CASSIGTGYEKLFF.

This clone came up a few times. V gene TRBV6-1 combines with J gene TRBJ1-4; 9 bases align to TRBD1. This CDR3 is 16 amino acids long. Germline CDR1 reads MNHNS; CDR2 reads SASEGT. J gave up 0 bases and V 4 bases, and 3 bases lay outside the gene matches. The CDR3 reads CASSGTGVTTNEKLFF. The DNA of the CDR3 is TGTGCCAGCAGTGGGACAGGGGTAACAACTAATGAAAAACTGTTTTTT.